The 28 T cell receptor beta chains in this list originate from one sample, sequenced in a study of blood T cells in healthy people across ages. The authors ran a second PCR of about 6 to 11 cycles using a sample-barcoded 5' primer and a J-beta primer mix. TCRdb processed the 5' RACE reads anew with MiXCR; each CDR3 protein has one entry. The sample holds 750,000 to 850,000 distinct CDR3 sequences, 25% seen once. The same sample was also used in a study of T cells of mothers and their children.

Sequenced sample: blood. These receptors were obtained from a boy aged 5 to 17 in good health.

This clonotype has only a few counts. This sequence joins TRBV2 and TRBJ1-3; D is unresolved. In germline, CDR1 is SNHLY, CDR2 FYNNEI. The CDR3 is 12 amino acids. V was clipped by 11 bases and J by 3 bases, with 11 bases between them. The DNA for the CDR3 is TGTGCCGGGAGGCAGGATGGAAACACCATATATTTT. It specifies CAGRQDGNTIYF.

This clonotype was seen a handful of times. The genes are TRBV28 and TRBJ2-5; no reliable D call. V lost 6 bases and J lost 4, with 9 bases in between. This CDR3 is 12 amino acids long. Looked up from germline, CDR1 is MDHEN and CDR2 is SYDVKM. The CDR3 loop reads CASSGWGETQYF. The CDR3 nucleotides are TGTGCCAGCAGCGGATGGGGAGAGACCCAGTACTTC.

This clonotype was counted a few times. A read error may account for a junction end that differs from germline. The chain employs TRBV6-4 and TRBJ2-3, with D possibly TRBD1 on 5 matching bases. This CDR3 has 15 amino acids. Germline CDR1 MRHNA, CDR2 SNTAGT. CDR3: CVSSEEGEGTDTQYF. The CDR3 DNA is TGTGTCAGCAGTGAGGAAGGGGAAGGCACAGATACGCAGTATTTT.

This clonotype came up a few times. The V and J genes are TRBV4-2 and TRBJ2-5; D call uncertain. The tail of the sequence fits TRBJ2-1 better, so the J call may be wrong. The germline V gene has CDR1 LGHNA and CDR2 YNFKEQ. CDR3 length: 16 residues. CDR3 sequence (DNA): TGTGCCAGCAGCCAAGAAGAAGGAGTAGGCGGCAATGAGCAGTTCTTC. Its translation: CASSQEEGVGGNEQFF.

This clonotype was recorded a few times. The V and J genes are TRBV7-2 and TRBJ1-3; D is unclear. With 4 bases removed from V and 8 bases from J, the gap between germline ends came to 12 bases. Germline-derived CDR1 and CDR2 are SGHTA and FQGNSA. The length of the CDR3 is 13 residues. The CDR3 reads CASSSQPKDTIYF. The CDR3 DNA is TGTGCCAGCAGCTCCCAGCCCAAGGACACCATATATTTT.

Turning to this clonotype: Without the conserved terminal phenylalanine or tryptophan, this CDR3 likely stems from a read error. In DNA, the CDR3 is TGCAGTGCTAGACGCGGGAGGAGCTCCTACAATGAGCAGTTCCTC. Translated, it gives CSARRGRSSYNEQFL. The chain is built from TRBV20-1 and TRBJ2-1, with 8 bases aligning to TRBD2. Germline V CDR1 and CDR2: DFQATT, SNEGSKA (reference sequence). Trimming at V came to 2 bases and at J to 0 bases, leaving 3 bases not matched to a gene. The CDR3 sequence is 15 residues long.

This chain joins TRBV20-1 and TRBJ1-4; D not resolved. Germline lookup yields CDR1 DFQATT and CDR2 SNEGSKA (reference sequence). CDR3 size: 14 residues. V shed 6 bases and J shed 4 bases, with 15 bases lying between them. For the CDR3, the DNA is TGCAGTGCAAATCCGGGTGGAGGTAATGAAAAACTGTTTTTT. It specifies CSANPGGGNEKLFF.

This clonotype was detected many times. The chain couples TRBV6-4 to TRBJ2-5; TRBD1 agrees at 9 bases. Trimming took 5 bases from V and 5 from J; bases not matched to a gene: 12. In germline, CDR1 is MRHNA, CDR2 SNTAGT. The CDR3 is 16 amino acids. The CDR3, as DNA: TGTGCCAGCAGTCCAACTCCGGGACAGGGCAGGGAGACCCAGTACTTC. Its translation is CASSPTPGQGRETQYF.

The chain couples TRBV11-1 to TRBJ2-2; D is perhaps TRBD2 (5 bases). The CDR3 is 16 residues long. CDR1 SGHAT and CDR2 FQDESV come from the germline V gene (reference sequence). V was pared by 5 bases and J by 1 base, with 14 bases between. The CDR3, as DNA: TGTGCCAGCAGCCCGAGACTACCCCAGAACACCGGGGAGCTGTTTTTT. Translated, it gives CASSPRLPQNTGELFF. The full variable domain, its missing parts supplied by reference TRBV11-1 and TRBJ2-2, is EAEVAQSPRYKITEKSQAVAFWCDPISGHATLYWYRQILGQGPELLVQFQDESVVDDSQLPKDRFSAERLKGVDSTLKIQPAELGDSAMYLCASSPRLPQNTGELFFGEGSRLTVL.

This clonotype was counted many times. The CDR3 loop reads CASSHRDRQETQYF. As DNA, the CDR3 is TGTGCCAGCAGCCACAGGGACAGACAAGAGACCCAGTACTTC. The chain recombines TRBV7-2 with TRBJ2-5; 7 positions match TRBD1. The CDR3 extends over 14 amino acids. The V gene's germline CDR1 is SGHTA and CDR2 FQGNSA. Trimming took 5 bases from V and 2 from J; bases not matched to a gene: 5. Supplemented by reference TRBV7-2 and TRBJ2-5, the full variable domain reads GAGVSQSPSNKVTEKGKDVELRCDPISGHTALYWYRQSLGQGLEFLIYFQGNSAPDKSGLPSDRFSAERTGGSVSTLTIQRTQQEDSAVYLCASSHRDRQETQYFGPGTRLLVL.

The gene calls are TRBV28 and TRBJ2-1; unclear D gene. This CDR3 has 11 amino acids. CDR1 MDHEN and CDR2 SYDVKM come from the germline V gene. Trimming pared 6 bases from V and 6 bases from J, leaving 6 bases between. The CDR3 region is CASRKSNEQFF. The CDR3 nucleotides read TGTGCCAGCAGGAAGTCCAATGAGCAGTTCTTC. Supplemented by reference TRBV28 and TRBJ2-1, the full variable domain reads DVKVTQSSRYLVKRTGEKVFLECVQDMDHENMFWYRQDPGLGLRLIYFSYDVKMKEKGDIPEGYSVSREKKERFSLILESASTNQTSMYLCASRKSNEQFFGPGTRLTVL.

The chain carries TRBV7-2 and TRBJ1-2; TRBD1 aligns across 7 bases. CDR3 length: 14 residues. V dropped 5 bases and J dropped 8; count of bases not matched to a gene: 11. Germline V lookup: CDR1 SGHTA, CDR2 FQGNSA. CDR3 coding DNA: TGTGCCAGCAGCCGACCTTACAGGGGTGAAGGCTACACCTTC. It is translated as CASSRPYRGEGYTF.

V and J are TRBV27 and TRBJ2-3, with D uncertain. CDR1 is MNHEY, CDR2 SMNVEV, per germline (reference sequence). The V end was cut by 4 bases, the J end by 2 bases, with 7 bases between. CDR3 length equals 13 residues. Here the CDR3 reads CASSSPLTDTQYF. DNA of the CDR3: TGTGCCAGCAGTTCGCCTCTCACAGATACGCAGTATTTT.

This clonotype was observed at least ten times. The V gene is TRBV5-1, the J gene TRBJ2-1; D uncertain. Germline loops: CDR1 SGHRS, CDR2 YFSETQ. This CDR3 has 14 amino acids. Trimming cost V 4 bases and J 0 bases, with 8 bases left between them. The CDR3: CASSTGPSYNEQFF. In DNA form, the CDR3 reads TGCGCCAGCAGCACTGGGCCCTCCTACAATGAGCAGTTCTTC.

This clonotype has only a few counts. V gene TRBV27 combines with J gene TRBJ2-7, with TRBD1 as a possible D gene (5 bases). Germline V gives CDR1 MNHEY, CDR2 SMNVEV (reference sequence). The ends were cut back, 5 bases at V and 5 bases at J, with 13 bases in the middle. This CDR3 has 13 residues. In DNA, the CDR3 is TGTGCCAGCAGTCAATGGACATTCCACGAGCAGTACTTC. The encoded protein is CASSQWTFHEQYF.

This clonotype has a count of ten or more. The V and J genes are TRBV7-2 and TRBJ2-7; D might be TRBD1 or TRBD2, each matching 5 bases. The germline V gene encodes CDR1 SGHTA and CDR2 FQGNSA. With 0 bases removed from V and 2 bases from J, the gap between germline ends came to 11 bases. This CDR3 has 15 amino acids. The CDR3 nucleotides are TGTGCCAGCAGCTTAGCGGGGGACGACCCCTACGAGCAGTACTTC. Protein product: CASSLAGDDPYEQYF.

This clonotype was counted between two and nine times. The chain is built from TRBV20-1 and TRBJ2-3; D is possibly TRBD2 (5 bases). V shed 1 base and J shed 5 bases, with 10 bases lying between them. This CDR3 is built from 13 residues. In germline, CDR1 is DFQATT, CDR2 SNEGSKA (reference sequence). This chain's CDR3 is CSARGDRGDTQYF. The CDR3 DNA is TGCAGTGCTAGAGGAGATCGGGGAGATACGCAGTATTTT.

For the CDR3, the DNA is TGCAGTGCTAGAGCTGGGGGCCGGGGAAACACCATATATTTT. It encodes CSARAGGRGNTIYF. This chain links TRBV20-1 with TRBJ1-3; weak D call: TRBD1 (6 bases). Trimming shortened V by 1 base and J by 4 bases, and 11 bases separated the two germline ends. This CDR3 has 14 amino acids. Germline CDR1 reads DFQATT; CDR2 reads SNEGSKA (reference sequence).

This clonotype was seen ten or more times. The chain recombines TRBV28 with TRBJ2-3, with 10 positions matching TRBD2. The germline CDR1 and CDR2 sequences are MDHEN and SYDVKM. This CDR3 has 15 residues. The trim removed 4 bases at V and 4 bases at J, leaving 5 bases unmatched. This CDR3 is CASSSGLAESDTQYF. Here the CDR3 DNA reads TGTGCCAGCAGTTCAGGACTAGCGGAGTCAGATACGCAGTATTTT. The full variable domain, in which reference TRBV28 and TRBJ2-3 provide the parts outside the CDR3, is DVKVTQSSRYLVKRTGEKVFLECVQDMDHENMFWYRQDPGLGLRLIYFSYDVKMKEKGDIPEGYSVSREKKERFSLILESASTNQTSMYLCASSSGLAESDTQYFGPGTRLTVL.

This clonotype was seen more than once but under ten times. V is TRBV7-8 and J is TRBJ2-6; the D gene is possibly TRBD1 (6 bases). With 3 bases removed from V and 6 bases from J, the gap between germline ends came to 18 bases. Germline CDR1 and CDR2: SGHVS and FQNEAQ. The CDR3 extends over 17 amino acids. The CDR3 region is CASSFVTGSRVANVLTF. The CDR3 DNA is TGTGCCAGCAGCTTTGTTACAGGGTCTCGTGTGGCCAACGTCCTGACTTTC.

The chain combines TRBV28 with TRBJ2-5; D is perhaps TRBD2 (6 bases). V was cut by 2 bases and J by 0 bases, with 16 bases left in between. Germline CDR1 reads MDHEN; CDR2 reads SYDVKM. The CDR3 spans 17 residues. The CDR3 is CASSLRSRGIYQETQYF. The CDR3 DNA sequence: TGTGCCAGCAGTTTAAGGTCTCGCGGGATCTACCAAGAGACCCAGTACTTC.

The chain couples TRBV7-2 to TRBJ2-5; D unclear. The CDR3 length is 15 residues. Trimming removed 5 bases from V and 3 bases from J, with 16 bases in between. Per the germline V gene, CDR1 is SGHTA and CDR2 is FQGNSA. DNA of the CDR3: TGTGCCAGCAGCCTTGACGGTCGCACCAAAGAGACCCAGTACTTC. Its protein is CASSLDGRTKETQYF.

This clonotype was counted at least ten times. The chain has TRBV6-2 or TRBV6-3 and TRBJ2-5; possibly TRBD2 for D (5 bases). The germline CDR1 and CDR2 sequences are MNHEY and SVGEGT. Trimming took 5 bases from V and 4 from J, leaving 14 bases between them. This CDR3 region has 14 residues. In DNA, the CDR3 is TGTGCCAGCAGTCTGATTAAGGAGGCAGAGACCCAGTACTTC. Encoded protein: CASSLIKEAETQYF.

J is TRBJ2-5 and V is TRBV7-2, with TRBD1 matching 12 bases. Germline V gives CDR1 SGHTA, CDR2 FQGNSA. J gave up 5 bases and V 5 bases, and 9 bases lay outside the gene matches. The length of the CDR3 is 16 residues. The CDR3 is CASSLGTGGVGETQYF. CDR3 in DNA: TGTGCCAGCAGCCTTGGGACAGGGGGCGTCGGGGAGACCCAGTACTTC. The variable domain in full, with the rest retrieved from reference TRBV7-2 and TRBJ2-5, is GAGVSQSPSNKVTEKGKDVELRCDPISGHTALYWYRQSLGQGLEFLIYFQGNSAPDKSGLPSDRFSAERTGGSVSTLTIQRTQQEDSAVYLCASSLGTGGVGETQYFGPGTRLLVL.

This clonotype was observed a few times. V is TRBV9 and J is TRBJ2-1; TRBD2 aligns across 7 bases. This CDR3 spans 16 amino acids. Germline CDR1 reads SGDLS; CDR2 reads YYNGEE. J gave up 4 bases and V 4 bases, and 11 bases lay outside the gene matches. The CDR3 loop reads CASSPAGTTLYNEQFF. Here the CDR3 DNA reads TGTGCCAGCAGCCCAGCAGGGACTACTTTATACAATGAGCAGTTCTTC. Full variable domain (remainder filled in from reference TRBV9 and TRBJ2-1): DSGVTQTPKHLITATGQRVTLRCSPRSGDLSVYWYQQSLDQGLQFLIQYYNGEERAKGNILERFSAQQFPDLHSELNLSSLELGDSALYFCASSPAGTTLYNEQFFGPGTRLTVL.

The rearrangement uses TRBV11-2 and TRBJ2-1; 9 bases match TRBD1. V shed 5 bases, J shed 6 bases, and the junction held 11 bases outside the gene matches. CDR1 and CDR2 from the germline V gene are SGHAT and FQNNGV. This CDR3 contains 16 residues. CDR3 sequence: CASSEGAGQGRNEQFF. The CDR3 bases are TGTGCCAGCAGCGAAGGGGCGGGACAGGGCCGCAATGAGCAGTTCTTC.

The chain links TRBV2 to TRBJ2-5, with 10 bases matching TRBD2. Per the germline V gene, CDR1 is SNHLY and CDR2 is FYNNEI. The CDR3 length is 18 residues. The V and J ends lost 4 bases and 0 bases, in that order; junction bases with no gene match: 11. CDR3 DNA: TGTGCCAGCAGTGGGACTAGCGGATGGGCCATTTACCAAGAGACCCAGTACTTC. Protein: CASSGTSGWAIYQETQYF.

The chain carries TRBV2 and TRBJ2-7; D unclear. Trimming removed 3 bases from V and 5 bases from J, with 8 bases in between. The CDR3 sequence is 12 residues long. CDR1 is SNHLY, CDR2 FYNNEI, per germline. CDR3 sequence reads: CASSDMSDEQYF. CDR3 coding DNA: TGTGCCAGCAGTGATATGTCGGACGAGCAGTACTTC.